Listed here is a single T cell receptor (beta chain). These data are taken from a study of blood T cell repertoires in COVID-19. Background on the study: From the United States, Italy and Spain came samples of acute and convalescent COVID-19. T cells, B-cell-depleted T cells, or PBMCs provided the cDNA or gDNA that served as material.

CDR1 KGHSH and CDR2 LQKENI come from the germline V gene. Deletions cut 1 base from V and 1 base from J, with 12 bases between. This CDR3 region has 16 residues. Study processing details: Reference gene primers were amplified, and this amplification served to estimate nucleated cell counts. The method was immunoSEQ multiplex PCR; TCRdb's version includes in-frame clones alone and lacks a portion of them. D and trimming come from the DNA, and the V and J calls and clone size come from that table. The data show just under 250,000 clones, around 87% seen once. The receptor was isolated from a woman in her twenties or thirties who had recovered from COVID-19. J is TRBJ2-3 and V is TRBV18, with a tentative D call TRBD2 (5 bases). Sequencing was performed on peripheral blood. The CDR3, as DNA: TGTGCCAGCTCACCACTATCTAGCCAGGGCACAGATACGCAGTATTTT. Translating it yields CASSPLSSQGTDTQYF.